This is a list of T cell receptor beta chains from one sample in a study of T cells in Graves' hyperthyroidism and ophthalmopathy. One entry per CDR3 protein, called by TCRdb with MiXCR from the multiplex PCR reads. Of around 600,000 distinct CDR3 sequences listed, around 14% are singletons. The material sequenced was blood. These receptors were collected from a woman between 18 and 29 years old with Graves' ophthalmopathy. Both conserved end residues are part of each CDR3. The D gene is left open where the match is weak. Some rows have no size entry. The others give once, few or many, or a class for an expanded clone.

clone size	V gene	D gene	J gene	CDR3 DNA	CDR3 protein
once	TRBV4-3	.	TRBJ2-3	TGCGCCAGCAGCCAAGATACGCGGCAGTTCACAGATACGCAGTATTTT	CASSQDTRQFTDTQYF
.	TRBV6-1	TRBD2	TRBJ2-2	TGTGCCAGCAGAATGGGGGCTAGCGGGAGTACCGGGGAGCTGTTTTTT	CASRMGASGSTGELFF
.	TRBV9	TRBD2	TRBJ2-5	TGTGCCAGCAGCGGACCTGGTAGCGGGAGAGCTGAGACCCAGTACTTC	CASSGPGSGRAETQYF
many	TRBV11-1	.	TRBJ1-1	TGTGCCAGCAGCCCTCATTCCCGGCCGAACACTGAAGCTTTCTTT	CASSPHSRPNTEAFF
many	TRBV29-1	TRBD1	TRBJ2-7	TGCAGCGTTGACGCTAATCCGGGACAGGGTTCGTGGGGGTCCTACGAGCAGTACTTC	CSVDANPGQGSWGSYEQYF
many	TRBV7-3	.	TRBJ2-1	TGTGCCAGCAGCTTAACTGGCTCCATCGGGTACAATGAGCAGTTCTTC	CASSLTGSIGYNEQFF
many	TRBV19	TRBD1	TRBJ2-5	TGTGCCAGTAGTATGGACAGGGGGCTTTGGGCGAAGACCCAGTACTTC	CASSMDRGLWAKTQYF
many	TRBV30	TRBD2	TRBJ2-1	TGTGCCTGGAGCCTAACCGGGACTAGCGGGAAGGAGCAGTTCTTC	CAWSLTGTSGKEQFF
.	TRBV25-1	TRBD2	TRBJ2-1	TGTGCCAGCAGCGTAGGGACTAGCGGGAGCTGGCATGAGCAGTTCTTC	CASSVGTSGSWHEQFF
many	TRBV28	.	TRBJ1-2	TGTGCCAGCAGGCAGGAAAACCCGTCAGAGGGGCGTGGCTATGGCTACACCTTC	CASRQENPSEGRGYGYTF
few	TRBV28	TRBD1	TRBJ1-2	TGTGCCAGCAGTCCTCCGACAGGGGGCTTTGGCTACACCTTC	CASSPPTGGFGYTF
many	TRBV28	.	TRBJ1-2	TGTGCCAGCAGGCTGCAAACAGGGTGGGTGAGCTATGGCTACACCTTC	CASRLQTGWVSYGYTF
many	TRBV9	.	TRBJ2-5	TGTGCCAGCAGCGTAGGCGTGGGAGGAGAAGAGACCCAGTACTTC	CASSVGVGGEETQYF
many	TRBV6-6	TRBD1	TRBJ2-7	TGTGCCAGCAGTTACTCTCAGGGGGCAGAGTTCTACGAGCAGTACTTC	CASSYSQGAEFYEQYF
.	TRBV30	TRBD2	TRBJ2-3	TGTGCCTGGAGTCCCGGGGCTAGCGGGAGTTCAGATACGCAGTATTTT	CAWSPGASGSSDTQYF
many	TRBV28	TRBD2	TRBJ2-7	TGTGCCAGCAGTTTGGTAGCGGGAGGGCCTTACGAGCAGTACTTC	CASSLVAGGPYEQYF
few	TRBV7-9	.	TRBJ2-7	TGTGCCAGCAGCCCGGACGGGACGGTCTACGAGCAGTACTTC	CASSPDGTVYEQYF
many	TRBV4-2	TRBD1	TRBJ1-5	TGTGCCAGCAGCCAAGATCCAGGGGGTAACGGTCAGCCCCAGCATTTT	CASSQDPGGNGQPQHF
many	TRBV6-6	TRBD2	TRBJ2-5	TGTGCCAGCAGTTACGGACTAGCGGGAGGGGGTGAGACCCAGTACTTC	CASSYGLAGGGETQYF
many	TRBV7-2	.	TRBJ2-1	TGTGCCAGCAGCTTAGCGCACGAGCGCCCCTTTAATGAGCAGTTCTTC	CASSLAHERPFNEQFF
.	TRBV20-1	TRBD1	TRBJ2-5	TGCAGTGCTAGAGATCGAATAGGGGACAGGGCGGAGACCCAGTACTTC	CSARDRIGDRAETQYF
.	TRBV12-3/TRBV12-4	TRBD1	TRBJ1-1	TGTGCCAGCAGTCACCCGACAGGGGTGAGAGGCACTGAAGCTTTCTTT	CASSHPTGVRGTEAFF
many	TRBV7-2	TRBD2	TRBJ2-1	TGTGCCAGCATCCGACTAGCGGGAGGGCCTGGCAATGAGCAGTTCTTC	CASIRLAGGPGNEQFF
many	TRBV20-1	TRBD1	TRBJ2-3	TGCAGTGCTAGAGATCGGGACAGGCGAGATACGCAGTATTTT	CSARDRDRRDTQYF
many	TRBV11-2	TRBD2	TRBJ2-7	TGTGCCAGCAGCTTACCCGACCAGACTAGCGACTCCTACGAGCAGTACTTC	CASSLPDQTSDSYEQYF
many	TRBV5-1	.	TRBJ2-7	TGCGCCAGCAGCTCCAACGGGTTACCCTACGAGCAGTACTTC	CASSSNGLPYEQYF
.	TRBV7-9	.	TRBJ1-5	TGTGCCAGCAGCTTAGCCACGGAGAATCAGCCCCAGCATTTT	CASSLATENQPQHF
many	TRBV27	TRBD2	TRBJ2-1	TGTGCCAGCATGATGCGGGAGGGCCGGATCATAAATTCCTACAATGAGCAGTTCTTC	CASMMREGRIINSYNEQFF
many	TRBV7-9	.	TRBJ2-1	TGTGCCAGCAGTGAGGGCGGGATCTACAATGAGCAGTTCTTC	CASSEGGIYNEQFF
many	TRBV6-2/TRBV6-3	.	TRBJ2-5	TGTGCCAGCGACGGAGGGGTGCAAGAGACCCAGTACTTC	CASDGGVQETQYF
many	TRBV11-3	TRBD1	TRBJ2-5	TGTGCCAGCAGCTCTAGGACAGGGGGCGCGGAGACCCAGTACTTC	CASSSRTGGAETQYF
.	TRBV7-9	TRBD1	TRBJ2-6	TGTGCCAGCAGCGAACCACTCGGACAGGGGAGTTTGTCTGGGGCCAACGTCCTGACTTTC	CASSEPLGQGSLSGANVLTF
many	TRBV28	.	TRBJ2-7	TGTGCCAGCAGTTCCACAACGTACGAGCAGTACTTC	CASSSTTYEQYF
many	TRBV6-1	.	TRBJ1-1	TGTGCCAGCAGGGAACAGGGCCATAACACTGAAGCTTTCTTT	CASREQGHNTEAFF
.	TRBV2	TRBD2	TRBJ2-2	TGTGCCAGCAGTGATCCCGGACTAGCGGAAGACACCGGGGAGCTGTTTTTT	CASSDPGLAEDTGELFF
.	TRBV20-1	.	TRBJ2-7	TGCAGTGCTAGTATGTCTTACGAGCAGTACTTC	CSASMSYEQYF
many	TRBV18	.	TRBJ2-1	TGTGCCAGCTCACCGGGGGAGAAGTCTTACTACAATGAGCAGTTCTTC	CASSPGEKSYYNEQFF
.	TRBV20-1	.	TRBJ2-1	TGCAGTGCTAGAGATGGACTGAATTTGGGTGAGCAGTTCTTC	CSARDGLNLGEQFF
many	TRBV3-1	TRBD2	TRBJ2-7	TGTGCCAGCAGCCAAGACAGAGGCGGGAGCTACGAGCAGTACTTC	CASSQDRGGSYEQYF
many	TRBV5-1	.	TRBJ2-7	TGCGCCAGCAGCTTGAGGGGGATGACCGCCTACGAGCAGTACTTC	CASSLRGMTAYEQYF
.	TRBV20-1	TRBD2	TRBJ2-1	TGCAGTGCCGCCCGACTAGCGGGAGCCTACAATGAGCAGTTCTTC	CSAARLAGAYNEQFF
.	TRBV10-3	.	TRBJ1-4	TGTGCCATCAGTAGGGAACGACAGTCTAATGAAAAACTGTTTTTT	CAISRERQSNEKLFF
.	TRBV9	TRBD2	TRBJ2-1	TGTGCCAGCAGCGTAGGGGACGGGAGGGCCAATAATGAGCAGTTCTTC	CASSVGDGRANNEQFF
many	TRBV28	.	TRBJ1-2	TGTGCCAGCAGTGGAGCCCATTCCGGGACCCTCGGCTACACCTTC	CASSGAHSGTLGYTF